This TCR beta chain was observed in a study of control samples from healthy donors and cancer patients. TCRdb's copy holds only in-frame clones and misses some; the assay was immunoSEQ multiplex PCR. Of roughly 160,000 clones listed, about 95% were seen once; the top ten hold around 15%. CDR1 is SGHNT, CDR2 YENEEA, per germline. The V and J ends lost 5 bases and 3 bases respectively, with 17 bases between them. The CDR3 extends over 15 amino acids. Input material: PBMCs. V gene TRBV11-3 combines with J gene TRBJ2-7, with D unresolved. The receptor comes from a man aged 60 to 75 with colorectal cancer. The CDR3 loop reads CASSQRHGIGYEQYF. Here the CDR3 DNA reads TGTGCCAGCAGCCAACGACATGGGATAGGCTACGAGCAGTACTTC. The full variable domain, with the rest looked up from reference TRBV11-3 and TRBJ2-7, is EAGVVQSPRYKIIEKKQPVAFWCNPISGHNTLYWYLQNLGQGPELLIRYENEEAVDDSQLPKDRFSAERLKGVDSTLKIQPAELGDSAVYLCASSQRHGIGYEQYFGPGTRLTVT.